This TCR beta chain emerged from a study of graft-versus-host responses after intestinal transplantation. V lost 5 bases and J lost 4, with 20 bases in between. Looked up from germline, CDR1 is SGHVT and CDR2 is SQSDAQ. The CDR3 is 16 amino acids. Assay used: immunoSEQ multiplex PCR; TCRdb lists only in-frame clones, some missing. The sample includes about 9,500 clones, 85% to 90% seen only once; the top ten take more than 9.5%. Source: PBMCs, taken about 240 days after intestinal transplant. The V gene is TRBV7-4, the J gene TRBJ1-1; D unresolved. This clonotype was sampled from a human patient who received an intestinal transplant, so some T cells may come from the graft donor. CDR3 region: CASSLTPRGRATEAFF. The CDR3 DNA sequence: TGTGCCAGCAGCCTCACCCCCCGAGGGAGAGCCACTGAAGCTTTCTTT.